This T cell receptor beta chain emerged from a study of OX40 agonist ivuxolimab in advanced cancers. Points from the study as a whole: Expanded clones tended on average to be more numerous among CD8+ T cells than CD4+. CD4+ and CD8+ blood T cells expanded clonally by week 6 at 0.1 to 3.0 mg/kg.

The CDR3 runs to 14 residues. Trimming took off 9 bases at V and 8 bases at J, with 22 bases between the two ends. In germline, CDR1 is MDHEN, CDR2 SYDVKM. A remark on this clone: Its cognate antigen is unknown.

Clones were sequenced by immunoSEQ multiplex PCR, and TCRdb holds only the in-frame ones, with some missing. Altogether approximately 68,000 clones are present, around 87% being singletons, with the ten largest covering 4% to 5%. Specimen: CD4+ or CD8+ T cells sorted from blood, collected in a trial of the OX40 agonist ivuxolimab. This clonotype was obtained from an adult with an advanced solid tumor such as melanoma, head and neck, liver or kidney cancer. The chain carries TRBV28 and TRBJ1-2, with D unclear. This CDR3 is CASKAGLSSQGYTF. CDR3 DNA: TGTGCCAGTAAGGCCGGACTCTCCTCGCAGGGCTACACCTTC.